Here is one T cell receptor (beta chain) with its context. This sample was taken from a study of blood T cell repertoires in COVID-19. Study in general: COVID-19 samples from acute and convalescent phases originated in the United States, Italy and Spain. T cells, B-cell-depleted T cells, or PBMCs supplied cDNA or gDNA.

Original methodology: Nucleated cell counts were estimated from reference gene primer amplification. Clones were sequenced by immunoSEQ multiplex PCR, and TCRdb holds only the in-frame ones, with some missing. The DNA gave D and trimming, while V, J and clone size come from that table. The table records about 130,000 clones, roughly four fifths of them present only once. CDR1 is DFQATT, CDR2 SNEGSKA, per germline (reference sequence). Trimming removed 3 bases at V and 4 bases at J, with 9 bases between. CDR3 length: 12 amino acids. The sample comprised peripheral blood. V is TRBV20-1 and J is TRBJ1-2; D call uncertain. The source is a human donor in a cohort sampled during active COVID-19. Written as DNA, the CDR3 is TGCAGTGCTAGTGGACGGGGCTATGGCTACACCTTC. This sequence encodes CSASGRGYGYTF.